The rows below give T cell receptor beta chains drawn from one sample of a study of blood T cell repertoires in COVID-19. The repertoire was sequenced with immunoSEQ multiplex PCR; TCRdb's copy has only in-frame clones and lacks some. The sample consists of 100,000 to 150,000 clones, roughly 84% of them appearing once. Sequencing input: peripheral blood. These receptor sequences come from a young woman who had recovered from COVID-19. Both conserved end residues are part of each CDR3. A D gene is named only where the DNA matches it firmly. Expanded clones are given a class, and other clones once, few, many or no size at all.

CDR3 length: 14; V gene: TRBV7-3; D gene: TRBD1; clone size: once; J gene: TRBJ1-2; CDR3 DNA: TGTGCCAGCAGCTTAGATTCCAGGGGGAATGGCTACACCTTC; CDR3 protein: CASSLDSRGNGYTF
CDR3 length: 16; V gene: TRBV28; D gene: -; clone size: -; J gene: TRBJ1-5; CDR3 DNA: TGTGCCAGCAGTTGGGGCAGAAGAGGTAGCAATCAGCCCCAGCATTTT; CDR3 protein: CASSWGRRGSNQPQHF
CDR3 length: 12; V gene: TRBV18; D gene: -; clone size: -; J gene: TRBJ2-7; CDR3 DNA: TGTGCCAGCTCACCGGGGGCGTACGAGCAGTACTTC; CDR3 protein: CASSPGAYEQYF
CDR3 length: 13; V gene: TRBV18; D gene: -; clone size: -; J gene: TRBJ2-7; CDR3 DNA: TGTGCCAGCTCACCATCGAGCTCCTACGAGCAGTACTTC; CDR3 protein: CASSPSSSYEQYF
CDR3 length: 11; V gene: TRBV7-9; D gene: -; clone size: -; J gene: TRBJ1-4; CDR3 DNA: TGTGCCACCCTTTCTAGGGAAAAACTGTTTTTT; CDR3 protein: CATLSREKLFF
CDR3 length: 15; V gene: TRBV10-1; D gene: -; clone size: once; J gene: TRBJ2-4; CDR3 DNA: TGCGCCAGCAGTGGGCCCGGAGAAGCCAAAAACATTCAGTACTTC; CDR3 protein: CASSGPGEAKNIQYF
CDR3 length: 17; V gene: TRBV10-1; D gene: -; clone size: -; J gene: TRBJ2-1; CDR3 DNA: TGCGCCAGCAGTGTCGGGGGTCTCGGGAAAAGCAACAATGAGCAGTTCTTC; CDR3 protein: CASSVGGLGKSNNEQFF
CDR3 length: 14; V gene: TRBV9; D gene: TRBD1; clone size: -; J gene: TRBJ1-2; CDR3 DNA: TGTGCCAGCAGACCAGGACAGGGGGTTGATGGCTACACCTTC; CDR3 protein: CASRPGQGVDGYTF
CDR3 length: 15; V gene: TRBV19; D gene: -; clone size: -; J gene: TRBJ1-1; CDR3 DNA: TGTGCCAGTAGTATTTCGGGACTCTGGGGCACTGAAGCTTTCTTT; CDR3 protein: CASSISGLWGTEAFF
CDR3 length: 14; V gene: TRBV19; D gene: TRBD2; clone size: -; J gene: TRBJ2-5; CDR3 DNA: TGTGCCAGTAGTGGACGGGGGGTAAAAGAGACCCAGTACTTC; CDR3 protein: CASSGRGVKETQYF
CDR3 length: 15; V gene: TRBV6-5; D gene: TRBD1; clone size: -; J gene: TRBJ1-6; CDR3 DNA: TGTGCCAGCAGTCTAGAGACAGGGTTTGGCTCACCCCTCCACTTT; CDR3 protein: CASSLETGFGSPLHF
CDR3 length: 11; V gene: TRBV30; D gene: -; clone size: -; J gene: TRBJ1-1; CDR3 DNA: TGTGCCTGGAGCACGGGAGTGGAAGCTTTCTTT; CDR3 protein: CAWSTGVEAFF
CDR3 length: 14; V gene: TRBV9; D gene: TRBD2; clone size: once; J gene: TRBJ2-5; CDR3 DNA: TGTGCCAGCAGCGCCGACGGGGGGAGGGAGACCCAGTACTTC; CDR3 protein: CASSADGGRETQYF
CDR3 length: 18; V gene: TRBV10-3; D gene: -; clone size: -; J gene: TRBJ2-2; CDR3 DNA: TGTGCCATCAGTGAGTCGCCGATAAGGGGCCCGAACACCGGGGAGCTGTTTTTT; CDR3 protein: CAISESPIRGPNTGELFF
CDR3 length: 16; V gene: TRBV2; D gene: TRBD1; clone size: -; J gene: TRBJ2-7; CDR3 DNA: TGTGCCAGCAGTGCGATACAGGGGCTCAAGGGAAACGAGCAGTACTTC; CDR3 protein: CASSAIQGLKGNEQYF
CDR3 length: 13; V gene: TRBV6-6; D gene: -; clone size: -; J gene: TRBJ1-2; CDR3 DNA: TGTGCCAGCAGTGCTGACACGACGAATGGCTACACCTTC; CDR3 protein: CASSADTTNGYTF
CDR3 length: 15; V gene: TRBV29-1; D gene: TRBD1; clone size: once; J gene: TRBJ2-7; CDR3 DNA: TGCAGCGTTGAAGCTCTCGGACAGGGGAACTACGAGCAGTACTTC; CDR3 protein: CSVEALGQGNYEQYF
CDR3 length: 13; V gene: TRBV3-1/TRBV3-2; D gene: TRBD2; clone size: -; J gene: TRBJ2-7; CDR3 DNA: TGTGCCAGCAGCCAAGATCGGGGGGACGAGCAGTACTTC; CDR3 protein: CASSQDRGDEQYF
CDR3 length: 16; V gene: TRBV7-9; D gene: TRBD1; clone size: -; J gene: TRBJ2-2; CDR3 DNA: TGTGCCAGCAGCTTTGCCGGGACAGGGAGAACCGGGGAGCTGTTTTTT; CDR3 protein: CASSFAGTGRTGELFF
CDR3 length: 14; V gene: TRBV6-5; D gene: -; clone size: -; J gene: TRBJ1-2; CDR3 DNA: TGTGCCAGCAGTTGGGACATCGACACCTATGGCTACACCTTC; CDR3 protein: CASSWDIDTYGYTF
CDR3 length: 14; V gene: TRBV9; D gene: TRBD1; clone size: -; J gene: TRBJ1-1; CDR3 DNA: TGTGCCAGCAGCTATGGACAGGGGGACACTGAAGCTTTCTTT; CDR3 protein: CASSYGQGDTEAFF
CDR3 length: 15; V gene: TRBV5-1; D gene: -; clone size: -; J gene: TRBJ2-2; CDR3 DNA: TGCGCCAGTAAACAGGAGATCGCGAACACCGGGGAGCTGTTTTTT; CDR3 protein: CASKQEIANTGELFF
CDR3 length: 15; V gene: TRBV6-1; D gene: TRBD1; clone size: few; J gene: TRBJ1-1; CDR3 DNA: TGTGCCAGCAGTGACCAAGGACAGGAGAGGACTGAAGCTTTCTTT; CDR3 protein: CASSDQGQERTEAFF
CDR3 length: 13; V gene: TRBV5-5; D gene: -; clone size: -; J gene: TRBJ2-3; CDR3 DNA: TGTGCCAGCAGCTTGACCGGGGGAGATACGCAGTATTTT; CDR3 protein: CASSLTGGDTQYF
CDR3 length: 17; V gene: TRBV10-3; D gene: -; clone size: -; J gene: TRBJ1-1; CDR3 DNA: TGTGCCATCAGTGAGTCAGGGCAGGGGCGCGGGAACACTGAAGCTTTCTTT; CDR3 protein: CAISESGQGRGNTEAFF
CDR3 length: 13; V gene: TRBV9; D gene: -; clone size: -; J gene: TRBJ1-1; CDR3 DNA: TGTGCCAGCAGCGTATACTACAACACTGAAGCTTTCTTT; CDR3 protein: CASSVYYNTEAFF
CDR3 length: 15; V gene: TRBV11-2; D gene: TRBD2; clone size: once; J gene: TRBJ2-2; CDR3 DNA: TGTGCCAGCAGCTTTTTAGCTAGCGGGACCGGGGAGCTGTTTTTT; CDR3 protein: CASSFLASGTGELFF
CDR3 length: 17; V gene: TRBV6-1; D gene: TRBD2; clone size: -; J gene: TRBJ2-1; CDR3 DNA: TGTGCCAGCAGTGAAGAGCCTAGCGGGGGGTTATGGAATGAGCAGTTCTTC; CDR3 protein: CASSEEPSGGLWNEQFF
CDR3 length: 18; V gene: TRBV21-1; D gene: -; clone size: -; J gene: TRBJ2-1; CDR3 DNA: TGTGCCAGCAGCAAAGGAAGGGCTAGCGGGAGTGAAGGGAATGAGCAGTTCTTC; CDR3 protein: CASSKGRASGSEGNEQFF
CDR3 length: 16; V gene: TRBV14; D gene: -; clone size: -; J gene: TRBJ1-2; CDR3 DNA: TGTGCCAGCAGCCTTCTGGTCGGGGGAGCTAACTATGGCTACACCTTC; CDR3 protein: CASSLLVGGANYGYTF
CDR3 length: 15; V gene: TRBV7-9; D gene: -; clone size: -; J gene: TRBJ1-3; CDR3 DNA: TGTGCCAGCAGGCCCACAGCAAGCTCTGGAAACACCATATATTTT; CDR3 protein: CASRPTASSGNTIYF
CDR3 length: 15; V gene: TRBV19; D gene: -; clone size: -; J gene: TRBJ1-1; CDR3 DNA: TGTGCCAGTAGTATCGCCCCTTACATGAACACTGAAGCTTTCTTT; CDR3 protein: CASSIAPYMNTEAFF
CDR3 length: 15; V gene: TRBV4-1; D gene: TRBD1; clone size: -; J gene: TRBJ1-2; CDR3 DNA: TGCGCCAGCAGCCAAGAAGTCGACAGGGCCTATGGCTACACCTTC; CDR3 protein: CASSQEVDRAYGYTF
CDR3 length: 18; V gene: TRBV27; D gene: TRBD2; clone size: few; J gene: TRBJ2-1; CDR3 DNA: TGTGCCAGCAGTTTAGGCCCGGGCGGGGGGTCGTCCTACAATGAGCAGTTCTTC; CDR3 protein: CASSLGPGGGSSYNEQFF
CDR3 length: 14; V gene: TRBV6-5; D gene: TRBD1; clone size: -; J gene: TRBJ1-2; CDR3 DNA: TGTGCCAGCAGTTACTTAACAGGGGAGGATGGCTACACCTTC; CDR3 protein: CASSYLTGEDGYTF
CDR3 length: 13; V gene: TRBV2; D gene: -; clone size: -; J gene: TRBJ1-5; CDR3 DNA: TGTGCCAGCACTCTCAGGGGAAGTCAGCCCCAGCATTTT; CDR3 protein: CASTLRGSQPQHF
CDR3 length: 15; V gene: TRBV7-9; D gene: -; clone size: -; J gene: TRBJ1-2; CDR3 DNA: TGTGCCAGCAGCTTAGCGTGGTTAGATGCCTATGGCTACACCTTC; CDR3 protein: CASSLAWLDAYGYTF
CDR3 length: 15; V gene: TRBV2; D gene: -; clone size: once; J gene: TRBJ1-5; CDR3 DNA: TGTGCCAGCAGTGATAAACAGGGCGGAAATCAGCCCCAGCATTTT; CDR3 protein: CASSDKQGGNQPQHF
CDR3 length: 13; V gene: TRBV6-5; D gene: -; clone size: -; J gene: TRBJ2-7; CDR3 DNA: TGTGCCAGCAGGACGACGGGGGCCTACGAGCAGTACTTC; CDR3 protein: CASRTTGAYEQYF
CDR3 length: 13; V gene: TRBV3-1/TRBV3-2; D gene: -; clone size: -; J gene: TRBJ1-2; CDR3 DNA: TGTGCCAGCAGCCAGACAGGCCTAAGGGGCTACACCTTC; CDR3 protein: CASSQTGLRGYTF
CDR3 length: 16; V gene: TRBV7-9; D gene: -; clone size: -; J gene: TRBJ1-2; CDR3 DNA: TGTGCCAGCAGTTCCTCGGACAAGGGTGCTAACTATGGCTACACCTTC; CDR3 protein: CASSSSDKGANYGYTF
CDR3 length: 14; V gene: TRBV28; D gene: TRBD1; clone size: -; J gene: TRBJ1-1; CDR3 DNA: TGTGCCACCCTGCCCTGGGCAGGGGGCACTGAAGCTTTCTTT; CDR3 protein: CATLPWAGGTEAFF
CDR3 length: 13; V gene: TRBV3-1/TRBV3-2; D gene: -; clone size: few; J gene: TRBJ2-7; CDR3 DNA: TGTGCCAGCAGCCAAGAGTTTGCGAGGGAGCAGTACTTC; CDR3 protein: CASSQEFAREQYF
CDR3 length: 17; V gene: TRBV10-1; D gene: TRBD1; clone size: -; J gene: TRBJ2-1; CDR3 DNA: TGCGCCAGCAGTGAGTTCCGGGGAGACAGGGATCGATCTGAGCAGTTCTTC; CDR3 protein: CASSEFRGDRDRSEQFF
CDR3 length: 14; V gene: TRBV27; D gene: TRBD1; clone size: -; J gene: TRBJ2-7; CDR3 DNA: TGTGCCAGCAGGGACAGGGGCCCTCTCTACGAGCAGTACTTC; CDR3 protein: CASRDRGPLYEQYF
CDR3 length: 12; V gene: TRBV11-3; D gene: -; clone size: -; J gene: TRBJ2-7; CDR3 DNA: TGTGCCAGCAGCCAAGGAGATCGCGAGCAGTACTTC; CDR3 protein: CASSQGDREQYF
CDR3 length: 14; V gene: TRBV21-1; D gene: -; clone size: once; J gene: TRBJ1-5; CDR3 DNA: TGTGCCAGCAGCACCACCACGGCGGATCAGCCCCAGCATTTT; CDR3 protein: CASSTTTADQPQHF
CDR3 length: 15; V gene: TRBV9; D gene: TRBD1; clone size: -; J gene: TRBJ1-5; CDR3 DNA: TGTGCCAGCAGCGTAGGACAGGGAACGAATCAGCCCCAGCATTTT; CDR3 protein: CASSVGQGTNQPQHF
CDR3 length: 15; V gene: TRBV3-1/TRBV3-2; D gene: TRBD1; clone size: -; J gene: TRBJ1-4; CDR3 DNA: TGTGCCAGCAGCCAAGGGGACAGTCCTAATGAAAAACTGTTTTTT; CDR3 protein: CASSQGDSPNEKLFF
CDR3 length: 15; V gene: TRBV27; D gene: TRBD1; clone size: -; J gene: TRBJ1-1; CDR3 DNA: TGTGCCAGCAGTACAAACAGGGGAACGGACACTGAAGCTTTCTTT; CDR3 protein: CASSTNRGTDTEAFF
CDR3 length: 15; V gene: TRBV5-6; D gene: -; clone size: -; J gene: TRBJ2-7; CDR3 DNA: TGTGCCAGCAGCTTGTCCCGGCGGGGTCCCAACGAGCAGTACTTC; CDR3 protein: CASSLSRRGPNEQYF
CDR3 length: 14; V gene: TRBV2; D gene: -; clone size: -; J gene: TRBJ2-2; CDR3 DNA: TGTGCCAGCCATCGGACAGCGAACACCGGGGAGCTGTTTTTT; CDR3 protein: CASHRTANTGELFF
CDR3 length: 14; V gene: TRBV11-2; D gene: TRBD1; clone size: -; J gene: TRBJ2-3; CDR3 DNA: TGTGCCAGCAGCTTAGGGACAGGGACAGATACGCAGTATTTT; CDR3 protein: CASSLGTGTDTQYF
CDR3 length: 15; V gene: TRBV3-1/TRBV3-2; D gene: TRBD2; clone size: -; J gene: TRBJ2-1; CDR3 DNA: TGTGCCAGCAGCCTAACGGCGGGAGGGAATAATGAGCAGTTCTTC; CDR3 protein: CASSLTAGGNNEQFF
CDR3 length: 15; V gene: TRBV24-1; D gene: TRBD2; clone size: -; J gene: TRBJ2-3; CDR3 DNA: TGTGCCACCAGTCTCGGACTAGCGGGCACAGATACGCAGTATTTT; CDR3 protein: CATSLGLAGTDTQYF